This TCR beta chain was observed in a study of blood T cells in healthy people across ages. CDR1 is SGHDT, CDR2 YYEEEE, per germline. The CDR3 is 13 residues long. V lost 0 bases and J lost 10, with 11 bases in between. A second PCR, run for about 7 to 11 cycles, used a sample-barcoded 5' primer plus a J-beta primer mix. TCRdb used MiXCR to reprocess the 5' RACE reads, holding one entry per CDR3 protein. There are approximately 350,000 distinct CDR3 sequences in the sample; more than 45% occur only once, and 51% lies in the top ten. This TCR derives from a man in his 60s in good health. The genes are TRBV5-6 and TRBJ2-1; no clear D gene. Sequenced sample: blood. The CDR3 sequence: CASSLEALGEQFF. The CDR3 bases are TGTGCCAGCAGCTTGGAGGCTCTGGGGGAGCAGTTCTTC.